One TCR beta chain is described in this entry. Its antigen is unidentified. A junction end diverges from the germline sequence, so it may reflect a read error. This sample was taken from a study of vaccination and CD4 T cells after COVID-19. Study in general: Post-COVID draws came a median around 100 days after diagnosis (range 35 to 161).

Once obtained from cultured CD4+ T cells, the DNA was sequenced using the Oncomine TCR Beta short-read assay. TCRdb itself ran the PCR reads through MiXCR, one entry per CDR3 protein. Among about 20,000 distinct CDR3 sequences listed, over 25% were seen once. This CDR3 is 18 amino acids long. Germline loops: CDR1 MDHEN, CDR2 SYDVKM. As for treatment: roughly nine-day PBMC culture with coronavirus spike peptide pools or control peptides (ViraFEST assay). ViraFEST used peptide pools to expand antigen-specific T cells before TCR sequencing. The V call is TRBV28, the J call TRBJ2-5; tentative D call: TRBD2 (6 bases). The sequence was obtained from a human donor with COVID-19. The sample was cultured CD4+ T cells from blood. The chain's CDR3 is CASMVPPRAGNNQETRYF. The CDR3, as DNA: TGTGCCAGCATGGTCCCCCCTCGCGCGGGGAATAACCAAGAGACCCGGTACTTC.